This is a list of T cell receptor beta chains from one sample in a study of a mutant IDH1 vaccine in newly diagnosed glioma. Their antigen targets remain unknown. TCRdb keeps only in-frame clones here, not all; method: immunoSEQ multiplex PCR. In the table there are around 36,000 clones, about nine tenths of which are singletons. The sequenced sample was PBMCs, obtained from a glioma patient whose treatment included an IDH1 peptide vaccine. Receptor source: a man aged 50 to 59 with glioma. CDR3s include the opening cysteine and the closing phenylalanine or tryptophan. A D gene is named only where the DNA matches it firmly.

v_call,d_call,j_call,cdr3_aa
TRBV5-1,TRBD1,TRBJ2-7,CASSSPSRDRHNYEQYF
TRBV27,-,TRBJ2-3,CASSSSHTQYF
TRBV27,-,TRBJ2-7,CASSFRGAGYEQYF
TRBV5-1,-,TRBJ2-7,CASSLTGLIYEQYF
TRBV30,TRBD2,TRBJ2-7,CAWSSGGYEQYF
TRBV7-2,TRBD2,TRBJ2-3,CASSLGTSGGARDTQYF
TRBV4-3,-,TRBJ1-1,CASSQTGRGTEAFF
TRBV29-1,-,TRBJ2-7,CSRYPVGTLSYEQYF
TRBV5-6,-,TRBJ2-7,CASSSPRTYTYEQYF
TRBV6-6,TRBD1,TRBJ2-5,CASMPGQGKKKETQYF
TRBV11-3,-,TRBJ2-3,CASSLRVTDTQYF
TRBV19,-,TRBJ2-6,CASSITTGANVLTF
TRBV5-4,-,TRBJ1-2,CASSLIADRTNYGYTF
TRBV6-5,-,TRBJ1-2,CASSYEAGSGYTF
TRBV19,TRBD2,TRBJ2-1,CASSILAGGDNEQFF
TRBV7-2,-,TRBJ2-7,CASSSNRVAYEQYF
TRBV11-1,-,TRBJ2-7,CASSLGQVGYEQYF
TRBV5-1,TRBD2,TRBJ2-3,CASSLVAGANTDTQYF
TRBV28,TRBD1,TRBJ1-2,CASSPPSTGIYGYTF
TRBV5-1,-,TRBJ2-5,CASSLVPSAETQYF
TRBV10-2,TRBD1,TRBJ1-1,CASSEAQGASEAFF
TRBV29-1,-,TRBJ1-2,CSVGIRVTGRKRDGYTF
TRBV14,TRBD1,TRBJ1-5,CASSQSDRRNQPQHF
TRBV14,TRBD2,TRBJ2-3,CASSRTSGRADTQYF
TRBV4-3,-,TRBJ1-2,CASSQVFGATAHYGYTF
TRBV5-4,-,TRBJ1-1,CASRRDNLNTEAFF
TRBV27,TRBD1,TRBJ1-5,CASSLTGTYSNQPQHF
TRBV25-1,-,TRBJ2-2,CASSGSGAGELFF
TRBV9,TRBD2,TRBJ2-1,CASSGARELAVGNEQFF
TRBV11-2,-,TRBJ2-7,CASSKDREGSYEQYF
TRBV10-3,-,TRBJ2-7,CAISELQRSSYEQYF
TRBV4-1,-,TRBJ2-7,CASSLVTQSSYEQYF
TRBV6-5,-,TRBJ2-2,CASRQRGSGELFF
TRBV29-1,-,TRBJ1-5,CSVRGSGNQPQHF
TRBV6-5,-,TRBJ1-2,CASTLAGTPSGYTF
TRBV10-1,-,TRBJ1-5,CASSRGLDQPQHF
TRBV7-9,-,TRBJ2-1,CASSPTGAPGGDEQFF
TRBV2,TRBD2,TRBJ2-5,CASSEWGGILETQYF
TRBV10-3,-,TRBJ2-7,CAISESTRGTRSYEQYF
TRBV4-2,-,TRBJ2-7,CASSQDRRPTDEQYF
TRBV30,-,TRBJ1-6,CAWSVEGIGSPLHF
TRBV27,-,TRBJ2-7,CASSYREGLNEQYF
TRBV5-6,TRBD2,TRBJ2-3,CASSGLAGFTDTQYF
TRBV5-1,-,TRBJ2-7,CASSLGVISSYEQYF
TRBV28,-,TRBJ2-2,CRVCLGELFF
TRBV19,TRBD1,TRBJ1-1,CASSNRGRGPEAFF
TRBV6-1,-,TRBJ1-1,CASSDPVNTEAFF
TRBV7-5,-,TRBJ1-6,CARSLARVENSPLHF
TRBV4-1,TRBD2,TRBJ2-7,CASSQGSGDSYEQYF
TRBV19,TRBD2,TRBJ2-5,CASRTSGGLGETQYF
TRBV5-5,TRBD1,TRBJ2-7,CASSLVGTVNSYEQYF
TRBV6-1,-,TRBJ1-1,CASSEAGGLRTEAFF
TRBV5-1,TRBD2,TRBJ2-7,CASSLRTSGAYEQYF
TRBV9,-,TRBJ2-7,CASSRGRETVYEQYF
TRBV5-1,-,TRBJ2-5,CASSLGVRQETQYF
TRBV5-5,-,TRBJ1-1,CASSFYEMNTEAFF
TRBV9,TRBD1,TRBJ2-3,CASSVTTGGRTDTQYF
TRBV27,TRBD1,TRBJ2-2,CASGTGTGGTGELFF
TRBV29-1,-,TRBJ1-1,CSVEQGYLNTEAFF
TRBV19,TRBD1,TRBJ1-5,CASTTGQVKNQPQHF